A single T cell receptor beta chain is shown here with its context. The record originates from a study of cytomegalovirus exposure and HLA in healthy donors. Study-level background: Out of 150 million to 200 million T cells, an earlier analysis found some 120 million unique TCR beta sequences in total.

V lost 5 bases, J lost 0 bases, and 0 bases stayed unmatched. Germline CDR1 LGHNT, CDR2 FRNRAP. The CDR3 loop spans 14 amino acids. PCR primers comprised 60 Vbeta and 13 Jbeta primers. Sequencing was performed with immunoSEQ multiplex PCR; in TCRdb, only in-frame clones are kept and a portion is missing. Of about 98,000 clones in the sample, around 77% are singletons; the top ten hold more than 9.5%. The clonotype comes from a male donor in good health and CMV-seropositive. The sample consisted of PBMCs. The rearrangement joins TRBV12-5 to TRBJ2-1; 8 bases line up with TRBD2. The CDR3 DNA sequence: TGTGCTAGTGGTAGCGGGAGCTCCTACAATGAGCAGTTCTTC. Its translation is CASGSGSSYNEQFF.